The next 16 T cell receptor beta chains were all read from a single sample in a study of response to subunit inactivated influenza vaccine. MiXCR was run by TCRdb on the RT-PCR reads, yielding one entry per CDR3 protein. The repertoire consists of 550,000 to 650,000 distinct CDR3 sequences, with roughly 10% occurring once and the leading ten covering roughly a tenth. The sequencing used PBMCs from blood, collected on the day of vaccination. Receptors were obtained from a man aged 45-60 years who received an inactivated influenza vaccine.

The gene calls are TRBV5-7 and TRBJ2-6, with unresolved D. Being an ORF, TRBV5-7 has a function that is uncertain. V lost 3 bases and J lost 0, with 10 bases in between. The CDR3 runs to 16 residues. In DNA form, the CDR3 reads TGTGCCAGCAGCTCCCTTCTTTTCTCTGGGGCCAACGTCCTGACTTTC. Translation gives CASSSLLFSGANVLTF.

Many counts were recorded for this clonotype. In nucleotides, the CDR3 is TGCAGCGTTTTCGGGACTAGCGGCTCCTACGAGCAGTACTTC. The encoded protein is CSVFGTSGSYEQYF. The chain couples TRBV29-1 to TRBJ2-7, with TRBD2 matching over 11 bases. This CDR3 comprises 14 residues. Germline V lookup: CDR1 SQVTM, CDR2 ANQGSEA. With 5 bases clipped from V and 0 bases from J, the junction kept 3 bases outside the gene matches.

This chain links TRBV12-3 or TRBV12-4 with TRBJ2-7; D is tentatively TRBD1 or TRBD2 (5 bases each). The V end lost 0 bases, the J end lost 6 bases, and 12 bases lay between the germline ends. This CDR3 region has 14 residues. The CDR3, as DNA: TGTGCCAGCAGTTTAGCGCGTGGGGGTTCCGAGCAGTACTTC. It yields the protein CASSLARGGSEQYF.

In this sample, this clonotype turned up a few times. This CDR3 reads CSVVPGRSAYEQYF. CDR3 coding DNA: TGCAGCGTTGTCCCTGGGCGGTCGGCCTACGAGCAGTACTTC. The V gene is TRBV29-1, the J gene TRBJ2-7; the D is unclear. V gave up 4 bases and J gave up 2 bases, with 15 bases separating them. Germline CDR1 reads SQVTM; CDR2 reads ANQGSEA. The CDR3 length is 14 residues.

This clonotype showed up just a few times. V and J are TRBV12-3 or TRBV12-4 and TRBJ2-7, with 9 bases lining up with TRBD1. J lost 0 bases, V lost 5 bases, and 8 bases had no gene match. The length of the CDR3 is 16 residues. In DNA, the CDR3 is TGTGCCAGCAGTCTCCGGGACAGGGTATCCTCCTACGAGCAGTACTTC. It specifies CASSLRDRVSSYEQYF.

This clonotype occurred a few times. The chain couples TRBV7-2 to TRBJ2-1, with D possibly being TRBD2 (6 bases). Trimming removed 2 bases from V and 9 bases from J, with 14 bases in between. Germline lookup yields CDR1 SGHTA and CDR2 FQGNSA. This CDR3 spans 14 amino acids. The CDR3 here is CASSLWGRYGEQFF. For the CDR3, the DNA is TGTGCCAGCAGCTTATGGGGGAGGTACGGTGAGCAGTTCTTC.

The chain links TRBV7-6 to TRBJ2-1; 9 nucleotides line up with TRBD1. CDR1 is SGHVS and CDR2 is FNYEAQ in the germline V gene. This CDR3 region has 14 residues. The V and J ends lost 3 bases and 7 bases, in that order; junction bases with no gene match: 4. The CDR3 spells CASSFMDRGNEQFF. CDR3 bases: TGTGCCAGCAGCTTCATGGACAGGGGTAATGAGCAGTTCTTC.

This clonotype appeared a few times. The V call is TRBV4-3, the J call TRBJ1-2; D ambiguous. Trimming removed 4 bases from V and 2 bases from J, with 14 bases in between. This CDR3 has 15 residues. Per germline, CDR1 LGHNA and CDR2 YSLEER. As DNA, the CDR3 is TGCGCCAGCAGCCGCGGGAAGACGGAGAACTATGGCTACACCTTC. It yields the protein CASSRGKTENYGYTF.

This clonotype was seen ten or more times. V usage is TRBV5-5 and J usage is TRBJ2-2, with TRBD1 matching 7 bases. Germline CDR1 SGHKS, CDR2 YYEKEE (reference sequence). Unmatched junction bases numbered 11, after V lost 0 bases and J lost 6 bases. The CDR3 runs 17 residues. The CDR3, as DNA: TGTGCCAGCAGCTTGGAGTTTGTAACAGGGGCCGCCGGGGAGCTGTTTTTT. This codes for CASSLEFVTGAAGELFF.

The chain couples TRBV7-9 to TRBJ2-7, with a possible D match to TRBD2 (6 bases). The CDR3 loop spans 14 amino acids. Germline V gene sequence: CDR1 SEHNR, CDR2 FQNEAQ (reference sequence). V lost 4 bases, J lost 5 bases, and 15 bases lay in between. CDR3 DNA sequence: TGTGCCAGCAGCTCACTGGAGGGCCGGGACGAGCAGTACTTC. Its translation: CASSSLEGRDEQYF.

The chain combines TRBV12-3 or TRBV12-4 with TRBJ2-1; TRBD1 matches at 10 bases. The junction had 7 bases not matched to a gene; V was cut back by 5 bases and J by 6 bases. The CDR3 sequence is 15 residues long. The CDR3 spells CASSARDRGPNEQFF. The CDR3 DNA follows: TGTGCCAGCAGTGCCCGGGACAGGGGTCCCAATGAGCAGTTCTTC.

The CDR3 DNA reads TGTGCCAGCAGCGATCCGGGCTTTTCAGAGACCCAGTACTTC. Protein sequence: CASSDPGFSETQYF. The V and J genes are TRBV7-7 and TRBJ2-5, with D unclear. Germline lookup yields CDR1 SSHAT and CDR2 FNYEAQ (reference sequence). Trimming cost V 5 bases and J 4 bases, with 14 bases left between them. The CDR3 has 14 residues.

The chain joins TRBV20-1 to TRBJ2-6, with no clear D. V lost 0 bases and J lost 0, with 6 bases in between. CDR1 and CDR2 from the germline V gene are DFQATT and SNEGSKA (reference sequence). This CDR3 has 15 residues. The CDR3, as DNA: TGCAGTGCTAGAGATATCGCCTCTGGGGCCAACGTCCTGACTTTC. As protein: CSARDIASGANVLTF.

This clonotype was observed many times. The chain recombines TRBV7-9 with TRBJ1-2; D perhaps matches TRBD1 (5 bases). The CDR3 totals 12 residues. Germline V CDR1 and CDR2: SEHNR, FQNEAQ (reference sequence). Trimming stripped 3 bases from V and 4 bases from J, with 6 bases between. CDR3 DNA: TGTGCCAGCAGCTTGGGACTCTATGGCTACACCTTC. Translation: CASSLGLYGYTF.

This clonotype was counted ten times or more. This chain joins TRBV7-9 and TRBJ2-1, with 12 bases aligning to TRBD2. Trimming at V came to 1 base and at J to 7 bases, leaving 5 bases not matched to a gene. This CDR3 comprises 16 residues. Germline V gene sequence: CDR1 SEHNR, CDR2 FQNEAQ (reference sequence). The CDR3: CASSLGAGLAGNEQFF. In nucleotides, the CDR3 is TGTGCCAGCAGCTTAGGGGCGGGACTAGCGGGTAATGAGCAGTTCTTC.

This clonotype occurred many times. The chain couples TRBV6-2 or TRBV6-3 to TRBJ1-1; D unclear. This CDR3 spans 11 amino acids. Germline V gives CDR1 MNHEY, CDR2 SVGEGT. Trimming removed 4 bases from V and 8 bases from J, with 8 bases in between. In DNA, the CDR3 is TGTGCCAGCAGTTCCACGGGCGAAGCTTTCTTT. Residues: CASSSTGEAFF.